The 13 T cell receptor beta chains listed next were all sequenced from one sample in a study of shared clonotypes between healthy human individuals (dated by TCRdb to about 2020). Libraries came from the immunoSEQ multiplex PCR assay. This immuneACCESS table, as held by TCRdb, lists in-frame sequences with V and J called but not all clones. Of the missing ones, under half trace to an unresolved V gene in checked studies; the others have no known cause. The sample yields a few million clones; approximately 93% were counted once. 0.39% of the sample lies in the top ten. Sequencing used naive CD4+ T cells from PBMCs. The cell subset or site label for this specimen denotes: CD45RA+ positively selected. The receptors originated from a man between 18 and 35 years old in good health. Some clones in this sample may be carry-over from other donors' samples.

The chain links TRBV19 to TRBJ1-2; TRBD1 agrees at 9 bases. J was trimmed by 3 bases and V by 6 bases; bases with no gene match: 5. The CDR3 covers 14 residues. Germline CDR1 and CDR2: LNHDA and SQIVND (reference sequence). The CDR3 spells CASSTGQGDYGYTF. The CDR3 DNA reads as TGTGCCAGTAGCACGGGACAGGGCGACTATGGCTACACCTTC. Supplemented by reference TRBV19 and TRBJ1-2, the full variable domain reads DGGITQSPKYLFRKEGQNVTLSCEQNLNHDAMYWYRQDPGQGLRLIYYSQIVNDFQKGDIAEGYSVSREKKESFPLTVTSAQKNPTAFYLCASSTGQGDYGYTFGSGTRLTVV.

As for this clone: Different DNA sequences within this sample yield the same CDR3. The chain recombines TRBV18 with TRBJ2-5; 10 nucleotides match TRBD1. CDR3 length equals 14 residues. V lost 2 bases, J lost 3 bases, and 0 bases stayed unmatched. The V gene's germline CDR1 is KGHSH and CDR2 LQKENI. The CDR3: CASSPGTGEETQYF. The CDR3 DNA sequence: TGTGCCAGCTCACCAGGGACAGGGGAAGAGACCCAGTACTTC.

The V gene is TRBV19, the J gene TRBJ2-3; D possibly matches TRBD1 or TRBD2 (5 bases each). Germline CDR1 and CDR2: LNHDA and SQIVND (reference sequence). CDR3 size: 14 residues. V gave up 5 bases and J gave up 2 bases, with 11 bases separating them. This CDR3 is CASSLLGVTDTQYF. The CDR3 region has the DNA TGTGCCAGTAGTCTTCTGGGGGTCACAGATACGCAGTATTTT. The variable domain in full, completed from reference TRBV19 and TRBJ2-3, reads DGGITQSPKYLFRKEGQNVTLSCEQNLNHDAMYWYRQDPGQGLRLIYYSQIVNDFQKGDIAEGYSVSREKKESFPLTVTSAQKNPTAFYLCASSLLGVTDTQYFGPGTRLTVL.

V gene TRBV28 combines with J gene TRBJ1-5, with D possibly matching TRBD1 (5 bases). V lost 3 bases to trimming and J lost 5 bases, with 14 bases between them. Germline CDR1 is MDHEN and CDR2 is SYDVKM. CDR3 length equals 15 residues. The CDR3 DNA follows: TGTGCCAGCAGTTTGGCAGGGTCGGGCGATCAGCCCCAGCATTTT. It codes for CASSLAGSGDQPQHF.

J is TRBJ1-5 and V is TRBV2, with D possibly being TRBD1 (5 bases). In germline, CDR1 is SNHLY, CDR2 FYNNEI. The CDR3 is 15 residues long. V lost 6 bases and J lost 4, with 16 bases in between. The CDR3 nucleotides read TGTGCCAGCAGCGGGGCGGGGGGGACGAATCAGCCCCAGCATTTT. This gives the protein CASSGAGGTNQPQHF. Filled out from reference TRBV2 and TRBJ1-5, the complete variable domain reads EPEVTQTPSHQVTQMGQEVILRCVPISNHLYFYWYRQILGQKVEFLVSFYNNEISEKSEIFDDQFSVERPDGSNFTLKIRSTKLEDSAMYFCASSGAGGTNQPQHFGDGTRLSIL.

The chain links TRBV20-1 to TRBJ2-1; D is possibly TRBD1 (5 bases). The CDR3 is 11 amino acids. V lost 6 bases and J lost 12, with 15 bases in between. Germline V CDR1 and CDR2: DFQATT, SNEGSKA (reference sequence). The CDR3 loop reads CSAWSDTGQFF. CDR3 sequence (DNA): TGCAGTGCCTGGAGCGACACAGGGCAGTTCTTC.

The chain uses TRBV4-3 and TRBJ2-2, with unresolved D. This CDR3 has 15 residues. Deletions cut 0 bases from V and 1 base from J, with 6 bases between. Germline assignment: CDR1 LGHNA and CDR2 YSLEER. CDR3 sequence (DNA): TGCGCCAGCAGCCAAGAAGTTTTGAACACCGGGGAGCTGTTTTTT. It yields the protein CASSQEVLNTGELFF.

The chain's CDR3 is CSVTGILGNTIYF. The CDR3 DNA is TGCAGCGTGACAGGGATACTCGGAAACACCATATATTTT. V is TRBV29-1 and J is TRBJ1-3, with 7 bases matching TRBD1. This CDR3 has 13 amino acids. The germline CDR1 and CDR2 sequences are SQVTM and ANQGSEA. The trim removed 6 bases at V and 4 bases at J, leaving 6 bases unmatched.

Turning to this clone: Distinct nucleotide sequences in the sample also encode this CDR3. The J gene is TRBJ2-7, the V gene TRBV20-1; D ambiguous. The germline CDR1 and CDR2 sequences are DFQATT and SNEGSKA (reference sequence). The CDR3 is made up of 11 amino acids. Trimming pared 2 bases from V and 2 bases from J, leaving 4 bases between. The CDR3 region has the DNA TGCAGTGCTAGACGCGCCTACGAGCAGTACTTC. Amino acid sequence: CSARRAYEQYF.

As to this clone: Different DNA sequences within this sample yield the same CDR3. Here the CDR3 reads CASSRGTSGTYEQYF. The DNA of the CDR3 is TGCGCCAGCAGCCGAGGGACTAGCGGCACCTACGAGCAGTACTTC. V gene TRBV4-1 combines with J gene TRBJ2-7; 11 nucleotides align to TRBD2. The CDR3 contains 15 residues. Germline-derived CDR1 and CDR2 are MGHRA and YSYEKL. After removal of 4 bases from V and 2 bases from J, the junction contained 4 bases not matched to a gene.

The chain is built from TRBV5-4 and TRBJ2-5, with 9 bases lining up with TRBD1. Germline CDR1 and CDR2: SGHNT and YYREEE (reference sequence). With 4 bases clipped from V and 5 bases from J, the junction kept 12 bases outside the gene matches. This CDR3 is 16 amino acids long. CDR3: CASSTDLQGAGETQYF. The CDR3 DNA follows: TGTGCCAGCAGCACGGATTTACAGGGGGCGGGGGAGACCCAGTACTTC.

This chain uses TRBV7-9 with TRBJ2-7; 9 nucleotides line up with TRBD1. The germline CDR1 and CDR2 sequences are SEHNR and FQNEAQ (reference sequence). V was pared by 3 bases and J by 6 bases, with 6 bases of the junction left unmatched. The CDR3 runs to 14 residues. The CDR3 loop reads CASSFVQGASEQYF. Written as DNA, the CDR3 is TGTGCCAGCAGCTTCGTACAGGGGGCTTCCGAGCAGTACTTC.

The gene calls are TRBV19 and TRBJ1-5; D gene uncertain. The ends were cut back, 1 base at V and 5 bases at J, with 15 bases in the middle. This CDR3 is built from 16 residues. CDR1 is LNHDA, CDR2 SQIVND, per germline (reference sequence). This chain's CDR3 is CASSIASGRPDQPQHF. The CDR3 coding sequence is TGTGCCAGTAGTATAGCGTCAGGCAGGCCGGATCAGCCCCAGCATTTT.